This TCR beta chain is drawn from a study of response to subunit inactivated influenza vaccine. J was trimmed by 0 bases and V by 1 base; bases with no gene match: 3. From germline, CDR1 is MGHRA and CDR2 YSYEKL. The CDR3 contains 16 residues. This clonotype was found a few times. MiXCR was run by TCRdb on the RT-PCR reads, yielding one entry per CDR3 protein. The table includes about 620,000 distinct CDR3 sequences, around 11% detected once. This sample also belongs to another study, concerning T cells expressing NK-cell markers. From that study: 5'RACE template switching built TCR beta cDNA with unique molecular identifiers. Obtained from sorted CD3+CD56+NKG2C+, CD3+CD56+NKG2C- and CD3+CD56-NKG2C+ T cells were the TCR beta repertoires. One of eight sequenced donors was HCMV-seronegative; the other seven were seropositive. Of CD8+ T cells, about 1.0-8% belonged to dominant NKG2C+ clonotypes in several donors.

The TCR was taken from a man aged 50 or older who received an inactivated influenza vaccine. The chain combines TRBV4-1 with TRBJ1-5, with 7 bases aligning to TRBD1. The sample consisted of PBMCs from blood, taken on the day of vaccination. The CDR3 DNA reads as TGCGCCAGCAGCCAAGGACAGGGCTCTAGCAATCAGCCCCAGCATTTT. Its protein product is CASSQGQGSSNQPQHF.